The 18 T cell receptor beta chains below all came from one sample that was sequenced in a study of chemoradiotherapy in HPV16-positive cancers. Profiling relied on immunoSEQ multiplex PCR, and the TCRdb table lists in-frame clones only, not all of them. There are approximately 20,000 clones in the sample; more than 75% occur only once, and about 2.1% lies in the top ten. This specimen was blood, taken from a patient who underwent chemoradiotherapy. These receptors all come from a human donor with HPV-associated anogenital cancer.

This chain links TRBV5-4 with TRBJ1-5, with a weak D call TRBD1 (5 bases). The CDR3 runs 14 residues. The V and J ends lost 0 bases and 3 bases respectively, with 7 bases between them. CDR1 and CDR2 from the germline V gene are SGHNT and YYREEE (reference sequence). This chain's CDR3 is CASSLDRSNQPQHF. The DNA for the CDR3 is TGTGCCAGCAGCTTGGACAGGTCCAATCAGCCCCAGCATTTT.

This chain joins TRBV5-1 and TRBJ2-1; tentative D call: TRBD2 (5 bases). V lost 0 bases and J lost 1, with 17 bases in between. The CDR3 runs 18 residues. CDR1 and CDR2 (germline): SGHRS, YFSETQ. The CDR3 coding sequence is TGCGCCAGCAGCTTGGAAGGCCTGGGAGTGGGGTCCTACAATGAGCAGTTCTTC. This codes for CASSLEGLGVGSYNEQFF.

The genes are TRBV7-2 and TRBJ2-1; no clear D gene. Trimming pared 5 bases from V and 8 bases from J, leaving 13 bases between. Germline assignment: CDR1 SGHTA and CDR2 FQGNSA. This CDR3 contains 13 residues. The CDR3: CASSPSPGDEQFF. In DNA form, the CDR3 reads TGTGCCAGCAGCCCGAGCCCTGGGGATGAGCAGTTCTTC. Variable domain in full (rest from reference TRBV7-2 and TRBJ2-1): GAGVSQSPSNKVTEKGKDVELRCDPISGHTALYWYRQSLGQGLEFLIYFQGNSAPDKSGLPSDRFSAERTGGSVSTLTIQRTQQEDSAVYLCASSPSPGDEQFFGPGTRLTVL.

The rearrangement joins TRBV5-1 to TRBJ2-3; 12 positions agree with TRBD1. Unmatched junction bases numbered 4, after V lost 4 bases and J lost 1 base. CDR1 is SGHRS, CDR2 YFSETQ, per germline. This CDR3 contains 16 residues. In nucleotides, the CDR3 is TGCGCCAGCAGCGGGGGACAGGGGGCCCGCACAGATACGCAGTATTTT. This encodes CASSGGQGARTDTQYF.

This clone appeared a single time. V usage is TRBV5-8 and J usage is TRBJ1-2; possible D gene TRBD1, 5 bases. Trimming took 4 bases from V and 2 from J, leaving 15 bases between them. The length of the CDR3 is 15 residues. CDR1 is SGHTS and CDR2 is YDEGEE in the germline V gene. The DNA for the CDR3 is TGTGCCAGCAGCGTCCGGGACCTGAGAAACTATGGCTACACCTTC. Translated, it gives CASSVRDLRNYGYTF.

V gene TRBV2 combines with J gene TRBJ2-5, with D tentatively TRBD2 (5 bases). This CDR3 comprises 13 residues. Germline lookup yields CDR1 SNHLY and CDR2 FYNNEI. V was trimmed by 1 base and J by 6 bases, leaving 9 bases between them. The CDR3 here is CASSEEDWKTQYF. The CDR3 coding sequence is TGTGCCAGCAGTGAAGAGGACTGGAAGACCCAGTACTTC.

The genes are TRBV13 and TRBJ2-2; D call uncertain. The CDR3 has 12 residues. Trimming left V 6 bases short and J 7 bases short, with 9 bases between. Germline values: CDR1 PRHDT, CDR2 FYEKMQ (reference sequence). The CDR3 spells CASSTIGGELFF. In nucleotides, the CDR3 is TGTGCCAGCAGTACGATTGGCGGGGAGCTGTTTTTT.

The DNA for the CDR3 is TGTGCCAGCAGCCTTGGCGGGGGGGCAGCCACAGATACGCAGTATTTT. It translates to CASSLGGGAATDTQYF. The chain couples TRBV5-8 to TRBJ2-3; 9 bases align to TRBD2. This CDR3 comprises 16 residues. Trimming at V came to 4 bases and at J to 2 bases, leaving 8 bases not matched to a gene. Germline V gene sequence: CDR1 SGHTS, CDR2 YDEGEE.

The chain joins TRBV4-3 to TRBJ2-7, with 12 bases that match TRBD2. V was clipped by 1 base and J by 4 bases; unmatched bases: 2. The CDR3 consists of 15 residues. From germline, CDR1 is LGHNA and CDR2 YSLEER. For the CDR3, the DNA is TGCGCCAGCAGCCAAGGACTAGCGGGGGAATACGAGCAGTACTTC. Translating it yields CASSQGLAGEYEQYF.

The chain joins TRBV14 to TRBJ2-1; 8 bases agree with TRBD2. CDR1 SGHDN and CDR2 FVKESK come from the germline V gene. The CDR3 length is 16 residues. With V trimmed by 2 bases and J by 4 bases, 7 bases remained unmatched. The CDR3, as DNA: TGTGCCAGCAGCCAAACGGCGGGGGGCAGTTACAATGAGCAGTTCTTC. This gives the protein CASSQTAGGSYNEQFF.

This rearrangement joins TRBV2 to TRBJ1-4; 8 bases agree with TRBD1. Germline values: CDR1 SNHLY, CDR2 FYNNEI. The J segment lost 4 bases and the V segment lost 8 bases, leaving 6 bases of the junction unmatched. This CDR3 comprises 14 residues. CDR3 in amino acids: CASARQGINEKLFF. Here the CDR3 DNA reads TGTGCCAGCGCCCGACAGGGGATTAATGAAAAACTGTTTTTT.

V gene TRBV9 combines with J gene TRBJ2-5, with a weak D call TRBD2 (6 bases). The V gene lost 4 bases and the J gene lost 4 bases, with 14 bases spanning the gap. The germline V gene encodes CDR1 SGDLS and CDR2 YYNGEE. CDR3 length equals 14 residues. The CDR3 sequence is CASSPGLGGETQYF. In nucleotides, the CDR3 is TGTGCCAGCAGCCCAGGTCTGGGGGGAGAGACCCAGTACTTC.

V usage is TRBV4-1 and J usage is TRBJ2-1; the match to TRBD1 covers 8 bases. The V segment lost 3 bases and the J segment 4 bases; nucleotides outside the gene matches: 2. The CDR3 consists of 14 residues. From germline, CDR1 is MGHRA and CDR2 YSYEKL. CDR3 protein: CASSQGDRYNEQFF. The CDR3 DNA reads TGCGCCAGCAGCCAGGGGGACAGGTACAATGAGCAGTTCTTC.

This clone was recorded a few times. The rearrangement uses TRBV6-6 and TRBJ1-2, with D possibly TRBD1 on 5 matching bases. The V end lost 5 bases, the J end lost 8 bases, and 15 bases lay between the germline ends. The CDR3 has 13 residues. Germline V gene lookup returns CDR1 MNHNY and CDR2 SVGAGI (reference sequence). The CDR3 nucleotides read TGTGCCAGCAGTGGGAGGGGCCCCCGGGGCTACACCTTC. This encodes CASSGRGPRGYTF.

The table lists this clone with a few counts. This rearrangement joins TRBV6-5 to TRBJ1-5; possibly TRBD1 for D (6 bases). The V gene's germline CDR1 is MNHEY and CDR2 SVGAGI. This CDR3 is built from 12 residues. Between the trimmed V and J ends, which lost 6 bases and 6 bases, there was a span of 9 bases. CDR3 loop: CASRQGSQPQHF. CDR3 DNA sequence: TGTGCCAGCAGACAGGGAAGTCAGCCCCAGCATTTT.

V gene TRBV6-6 combines with J gene TRBJ2-7, with D possibly being TRBD1 (5 bases). The CDR3 length is 11 residues. CDR1 is MNHNY, CDR2 SVGAGI, per germline (reference sequence). The V end was cut by 6 bases, the J end by 4 bases, with 7 bases between. The CDR3 protein is CASSAGYEQYF. CDR3 in DNA: TGTGCCAGCAGCGCAGGGTACGAGCAGTACTTC.

The chain uses TRBV7-9 and TRBJ1-2, with TRBD1 matching over 7 bases. V trimming: 5 bases; J trimming: 4 bases; junction bases outside the gene matches: 7. The CDR3 is 14 residues long. Germline CDR1 reads SEHNR; CDR2 reads FQNEAQ (reference sequence). This chain's CDR3 is CASSADRVIYGYTF. The CDR3, as DNA: TGTGCCAGCAGCGCCGACAGGGTGATCTATGGCTACACCTTC.

The V call is TRBV6-5, the J call TRBJ2-1; D could derive from TRBD1 or TRBD2 (5 bases each). CDR3 size: 16 residues. Trimming took off 4 bases at V and 3 bases at J, with 16 bases between the two ends. Germline V gives CDR1 MNHEY, CDR2 SVGAGI. The CDR3 DNA follows: TGTGCCAGCAGTTCCCTTTTTGGGGGTTTCTACAATGAGCAGTTCTTC. Residues: CASSSLFGGFYNEQFF.